This TCR beta chain was documented in a study of OX40 agonist ivuxolimab in advanced cancers. At the level of the study: In this cohort, patients received ivuxolimab, an agonistic anti-OX40 (CD134) antibody. Patients achieving partial responses numbered three: one hepatocellular carcinoma case and two cutaneous melanoma cases.

The timepoints at which blood was sampled were baseline, cycle 4 day 1, and cycle 7 day 1. CDR3 length equals 15 residues. V lost 3 bases, J lost 4 bases, and 4 bases stayed unmatched. CDR1 and CDR2 (germline): SGDLS, YYNGEE. Sequencing was performed with immunoSEQ multiplex PCR; in TCRdb, only in-frame clones are kept and a portion is missing. This sample has roughly 69,000 clones; about 90% occur once, and the top ten carry roughly 4.1%. The source is an adult with an advanced solid tumor such as melanoma, head and neck, liver or kidney cancer. The material was CD4+ or CD8+ T cells sorted from blood, obtained in a trial of the OX40 agonist ivuxolimab. The chain uses TRBV9 and TRBJ2-5; 12 nucleotides agree with TRBD2. CDR3 DNA: TGTGCCAGCAGCGCTAGCGGGAGGGGGTCAGAGACCCAGTACTTC. It yields the protein CASSASGRGSETQYF.